This paragraph covers one T cell receptor (beta chain) sequence. The antigen it recognizes is unknown. No base quality information exists; no much larger clone differs at one position. CDR3 length: 14 amino acids, cysteine to phenylalanine. Left in the record is the CDR3 DNA by itself, 42 bases read in frame from the first base. Between the V and J ends, shortened by 5 bases and 0 bases respectively, the junction contains 10 bases. CDR1 and CDR2 are drawn from the germline V gene (reference sequence): LNHDA, SQIVND. The time point label corresponds to: before anti-PD-1 therapy. Genomic DNA extracted from tumor biopsies or peripheral blood was used for bulk TCRbeta sequencing, with input ranging from roughly 616 ng to 6,500 ng. Every patient was a poor candidate for surgical resection and had histologically proven advanced or metastatic basal or squamous cell carcinoma. The basal cell carcinoma cohort was made up of roughly eleven patients, and bulk tumor TCR sequencing was performed for roughly 8 of these patients.

The immunoSEQ platform was used to carry out deep TCRbeta sequencing. The authors' analysis ran thus. Only productive rearrangements were exported from the immunoSEQ Analyzer for downstream analysis. T cell phenotypes were assigned to bulk TCRbeta clonotypes by matching to single-cell RNA+TCR-seq clones sharing the same TCRbeta sequence. Clone enrichment in tumor was calculated as tumor frequency divided by PBMC frequency from bulk TCR sequencing. GLIPH was used to sort TCRs into specificity groups, which are clusters of distinct TCRs that likely recognize common antigens through shared CDR3 motifs. TCRdb limited this immuneACCESS table to in-frame rearrangements with V and J called. A share of clones is missing; checked studies link under half to unresolved V genes, and the rest is unexplained. V, J and clone size were drawn from that table, and D and trimming were deduced from the DNA. The sample table lists about 48,000 clones, over 70% of them with a count of one. 4% to 4.5% of the sample is taken by the ten largest.

The data were obtained in a study of T cells in tumors after PD-1 blockade (dated by TCRdb to about 2019). The study in broad terms: Exclusion criteria were prior checkpoint blockade, use of systemic immunosuppressants, or recent radiotherapy or other anti-cancer therapy within 4 weeks. Treatment consisted of either cemiplimab 350 mg every 2 weeks or pembrolizumab 200 mg every 3 weeks. Ongoing daily vismodegib 150 mg was also given to a subset of patients during anti-PD-1 treatment. An average of about 120,000 TCR templates (range about 21,000-280,000) and 35,000 to 45,000 unique clonotypes was obtained for peripheral blood samples. Paired single-cell RNA and TCR sequencing was done in the study on site-matched tumors from patients with BCC or SCC, both before and after anti-PD-1 therapy. Bulk TCR sequencing was performed on about 10 peripheral blood samples from about five patients to compare blood and tumor clonotypes. RECIST version 1.1 was the standard used to evaluate clinical response.

What the authors observed across the whole study: The source of novel T cell clones was not identified and could include lymphoid organs or rare unexpanded clones within the tumor or its periphery. Roughly two fifths of tumor TCR clonotypes were found in blood, and some novel exhausted tumor clones appeared in pre-treatment blood, suggesting peripheral recruitment.

The specimen comprised PBMCs, sampled before anti-PD-1 treatment. This chain joins TRBV19 to TRBJ1-2, with a weak D call of TRBD1 (5 bases match). This receptor was obtained from a human donor with basal cell carcinoma. The nucleotide sequence reads as follows: TGTGCCAGTAGTGCCGGGACTACTAACTATGGCTACACCTTC. Translation gives CASSAGTTNYGYTF.